These 19 T cell receptor beta chains were all obtained from the same sample, sequenced in a study of blood T cell repertoires in COVID-19. The method was immunoSEQ multiplex PCR; TCRdb's version includes in-frame clones alone and lacks a portion of them. Of over 85,000 clones listed, about 79% were seen once; the top ten hold 16%. Sequencing was carried out using peripheral blood. All receptors come from a woman of 80 years or more with active or convalescent COVID-19.

V gene TRBV9 combines with J gene TRBJ2-3; 8 nucleotides line up with TRBD2. J lost 4 bases, V lost 4 bases, and 20 bases had no gene match. The CDR3 totals 19 residues. From germline, CDR1 is SGDLS and CDR2 YYNGEE. In DNA, the CDR3 is TGTGCCAGCAGCCCAATAGGTGCAATCAGCGGGAGCGGGGCAGATACGCAGTATTTT. The encoded protein is CASSPIGAISGSGADTQYF.

The chain employs TRBV7-2 and TRBJ2-5; 7 nucleotides align to TRBD1. Germline V gene lookup returns CDR1 SGHTA and CDR2 FQGNSA. J gave up 5 bases and V 6 bases, and 9 bases lay outside the gene matches. The CDR3 consists of 14 residues. DNA of the CDR3: TGTGCCAGCAGTACGAACAGGGGATCGGAGACCCAGTACTTC. This gives the protein CASSTNRGSETQYF.

The chain is built from TRBV4-1 and TRBJ2-1, with TRBD2 matching 8 bases. J was trimmed by 9 bases and V by 1 base; bases with no gene match: 8. This CDR3 contains 15 residues. Germline V gene lookup returns CDR1 MGHRA and CDR2 YSYEKL. The CDR3 DNA sequence: TGCGCCAGCAGCCAAGGGAGCGGGAGCTTTGGTGAGCAGTTCTTC. Amino acid sequence: CASSQGSGSFGEQFF.

The chain uses TRBV6-2 or TRBV6-3 and TRBJ2-1; 8 bases are shared with TRBD2. Trimming took 5 bases from V and 2 from J; bases not matched to a gene: 11. This CDR3 is 17 amino acids long. Germline V lookup: CDR1 MNHEY, CDR2 SVGEGT. CDR3 residues: CASSNIGSAGAYNEQFF. DNA for the CDR3: TGTGCCAGCAGTAATATAGGGTCAGCGGGAGCCTACAATGAGCAGTTCTTC.

The V gene is TRBV5-1, the J gene TRBJ2-3; 8 bases align to TRBD1. From germline, CDR1 is SGHRS and CDR2 YFSETQ. CDR3 length: 14 residues. With V trimmed by 2 bases and J by 5 bases, 4 bases remained unmatched. CDR3 coding DNA: TGCGCCAGCAGCTTTGGACAGGGAGGAGATACGCAGTATTTT. This translates into CASSFGQGGDTQYF.

The chain uses TRBV7-9 and TRBJ1-5; 8 bases line up with TRBD1. Germline V gene sequence: CDR1 SEHNR, CDR2 FQNEAQ (reference sequence). The J segment lost 7 bases and the V segment lost 5 bases, leaving 7 bases of the junction unmatched. The CDR3 extends over 14 amino acids. The CDR3 DNA reads TGTGCCAGCAGCCGTACAGGGGGATTCCAGCCCCAGCATTTT. Its translation is CASSRTGGFQPQHF.

The chain employs TRBV4-1 and TRBJ2-1, with TRBD2 matching 7 bases. J was trimmed by 3 bases and V by 1 base; bases with no gene match: 12. The CDR3 length is 18 residues. The germline gives CDR1 MGHRA, CDR2 YSYEKL. The DNA for the CDR3 is TGCGCCAGCAGCCAAGGGTCGCGGGAGAGAGTTCGCTACAATGAGCAGTTCTTC. Translated: CASSQGSRERVRYNEQFF.

The V call is TRBV7-9, the J call TRBJ2-3; 8 bases map to TRBD2. Germline V gene sequence: CDR1 SEHNR, CDR2 FQNEAQ (reference sequence). The CDR3 loop spans 16 amino acids. V shed 3 bases and J 3 bases; nucleotides not matched to a gene: 8. The CDR3 DNA is TGTGCCAGCAGCTTTAGGAGACTAGCGCTAACAGATACGCAGTATTTT. This translates into CASSFRRLALTDTQYF.

CDR3 protein: CASRTQPNSPLHF. Here the CDR3 DNA reads TGTGCCAGCAGGACACAACCCAATTCACCCCTCCACTTT. The rearrangement links TRBV27 to TRBJ1-6; D remains ambiguous. The CDR3 has 13 amino acids. The germline V gene encodes CDR1 MNHEY and CDR2 SMNVEV (reference sequence). The V end lost 6 bases, the J end lost 7 bases, and 10 bases lay between the germline ends.

The chain uses TRBV9 and TRBJ2-2; perhaps TRBD2 as D (6 bases). Trimming stripped 3 bases from V and 6 bases from J, with 18 bases between. The CDR3 is 16 amino acids. Per germline, CDR1 SGDLS and CDR2 YYNGEE. The CDR3 is CASSGQFPGVAGELFF. The CDR3 bases are TGTGCCAGCAGCGGCCAGTTCCCGGGGGTGGCCGGGGAGCTGTTTTTT.

The J gene is TRBJ2-5, the V gene TRBV5-1; TRBD2 matches at 8 bases. Germline CDR1 SGHRS, CDR2 YFSETQ. CDR3 length: 16 amino acids. J was trimmed by 5 bases and V by 4 bases; bases with no gene match: 13. CDR3: CASSIGLAKKRETQYF. The DNA of the CDR3 is TGCGCCAGCAGCATTGGACTAGCAAAGAAACGGGAGACCCAGTACTTC.

This clone came up a few times. The chain links TRBV9 to TRBJ2-1; 9 bases are a match to TRBD2. The CDR3 has 15 residues. V shed 0 bases, J shed 7 bases, and the junction held 5 bases outside the gene matches. Germline loops: CDR1 SGDLS, CDR2 YYNGEE. The CDR3 sequence: CASSVGGTSQNEQFF. CDR3 sequence (DNA): TGTGCCAGCAGCGTAGGTGGGACTAGCCAGAATGAGCAGTTCTTC.

This clone was picked up a small number of times. This chain connects TRBV7-9 to TRBJ2-1; 13 bases match TRBD2. The CDR3 runs to 16 residues. The germline gives CDR1 SEHNR, CDR2 FQNEAQ (reference sequence). The ends lost 10 bases at V and 0 bases at J; junction bases unmatched: 6. The CDR3 DNA reads as TGTGCCATAGTAGGGACTAGCGGGGACTCCTACAATGAGCAGTTCTTC. This encodes CAIVGTSGDSYNEQFF.

This clone was observed once. V gene TRBV27 combines with J gene TRBJ2-1; possible D gene TRBD2, 5 bases. V was pared by 7 bases and J by 2 bases, with 12 bases between. Per germline, CDR1 MNHEY and CDR2 SMNVEV (reference sequence). The CDR3 sequence is 14 residues long. For the CDR3, the DNA is TGTGCCAGCAACACATTAGCGACCTACAATGAGCAGTTCTTC. Protein sequence: CASNTLATYNEQFF.

This clone was found a few times. Within the sample, other DNA sequences also encode this same CDR3. The rearrangement uses TRBV13 and TRBJ2-7; D is undetermined. The CDR3 is 13 residues long. Deletions cut 1 base from V and 2 bases from J, with 6 bases between. Germline loops: CDR1 PRHDT, CDR2 FYEKMQ (reference sequence). CDR3 DNA sequence: TGTGCCAGCAGCTTAGCTGGCACCTACGAGCAGTACTTC. Translation gives CASSLAGTYEQYF.

This clone occurred a few times. The DNA of the CDR3 is TGTGCCAGTAGTACGAGGAGGGTAAACACTGAAGCTTTCTTT. Amino acids: CASSTRRVNTEAFF. The chain carries TRBV19 and TRBJ1-1; D ambiguous. Trimming took off 4 bases at V and 2 bases at J, with 11 bases between the two ends. Germline CDR1 and CDR2: LNHDA and SQIVND (reference sequence). The CDR3 extends over 14 amino acids.

The rearrangement joins TRBV18 to TRBJ1-3; 8 nucleotides line up with TRBD1. With V trimmed by 4 bases and J by 3 bases, 2 bases remained unmatched. Germline loops: CDR1 KGHSH, CDR2 LQKENI. This CDR3 comprises 14 residues. The CDR3 DNA reads as TGTGCCAGCTCACAGGACAGGGTTGGAAACACCATATATTTT. Translated: CASSQDRVGNTIYF.

The chain joins TRBV29-1 to TRBJ2-3, with 9 bases lining up with TRBD2. This CDR3 is built from 14 residues. The germline V gene encodes CDR1 SQVTM and CDR2 ANQGSEA. J gave up 5 bases and V 5 bases, and 8 bases lay outside the gene matches. DNA for the CDR3: TGCAGCGTTACCGGGACTAGCCGGATAGATACGCAGTATTTT. Amino acid sequence: CSVTGTSRIDTQYF.

V usage is TRBV28 and J usage is TRBJ1-4; TRBD1 matches 11 bases. The germline gives CDR1 MDHEN, CDR2 SYDVKM. The V segment lost 6 bases and the J segment 2 bases; nucleotides outside the gene matches: 8. This CDR3 spans 17 amino acids. The CDR3 loop reads CASRWGQGGGTNEKLFF. Here the CDR3 DNA reads TGTGCCAGCAGATGGGGACAGGGGGGCGGTACTAATGAAAAACTGTTTTTT.